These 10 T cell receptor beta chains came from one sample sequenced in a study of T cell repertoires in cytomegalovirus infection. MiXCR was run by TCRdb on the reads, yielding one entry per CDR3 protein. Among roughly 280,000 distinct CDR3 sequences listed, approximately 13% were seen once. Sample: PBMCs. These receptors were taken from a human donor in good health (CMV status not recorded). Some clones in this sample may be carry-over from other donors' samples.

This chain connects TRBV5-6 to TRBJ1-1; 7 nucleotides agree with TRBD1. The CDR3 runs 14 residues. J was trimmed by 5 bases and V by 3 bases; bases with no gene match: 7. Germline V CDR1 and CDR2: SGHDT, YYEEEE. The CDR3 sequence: CASSSRGPDTEAFF. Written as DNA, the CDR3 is TGTGCCAGCAGCTCTAGGGGGCCGGATACTGAAGCTTTCTTT. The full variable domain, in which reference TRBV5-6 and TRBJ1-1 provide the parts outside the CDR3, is DAGVTQSPTHLIKTRGQQVTLRCSPKSGHDTVSWYQQALGQGPQFIFQYYEEEERQRGNFPDRFSGHQFPNYSSELNVNALLLGDSALYLCASSSRGPDTEAFFGQGTRLTVV.

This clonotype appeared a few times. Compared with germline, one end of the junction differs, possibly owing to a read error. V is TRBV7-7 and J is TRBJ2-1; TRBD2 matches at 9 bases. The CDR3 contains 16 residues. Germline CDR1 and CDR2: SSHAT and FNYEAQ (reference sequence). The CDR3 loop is CASSRSSGSGYNEQFF. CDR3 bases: TGTGCTAGCAGCCGTAGTAGCGGGAGTGGCTACAATGAGCAGTTCTTC.

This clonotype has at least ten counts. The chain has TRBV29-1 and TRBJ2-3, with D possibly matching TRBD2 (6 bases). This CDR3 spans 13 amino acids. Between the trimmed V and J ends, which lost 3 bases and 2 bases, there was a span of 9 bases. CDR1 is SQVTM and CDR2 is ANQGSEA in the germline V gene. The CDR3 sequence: CSVDGGVTDTQYF. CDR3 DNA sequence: TGCAGCGTTGATGGCGGGGTCACAGATACGCAGTATTTT.

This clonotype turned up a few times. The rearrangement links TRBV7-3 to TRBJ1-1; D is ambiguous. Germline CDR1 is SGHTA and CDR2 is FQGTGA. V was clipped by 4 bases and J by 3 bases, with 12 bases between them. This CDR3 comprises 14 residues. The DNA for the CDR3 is TGTGCCAGCAGCTGGACGGGATCGGACACTGAAGCTTTCTTT. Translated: CASSWTGSDTEAFF.

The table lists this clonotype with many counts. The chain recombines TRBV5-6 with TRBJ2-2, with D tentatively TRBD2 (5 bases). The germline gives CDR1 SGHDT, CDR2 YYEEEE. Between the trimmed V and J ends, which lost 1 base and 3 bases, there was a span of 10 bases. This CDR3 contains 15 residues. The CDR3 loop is CASSLFRTYTGELFF. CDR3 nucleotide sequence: TGTGCCAGCAGCTTGTTCAGGACTTACACCGGGGAGCTGTTTTTT.

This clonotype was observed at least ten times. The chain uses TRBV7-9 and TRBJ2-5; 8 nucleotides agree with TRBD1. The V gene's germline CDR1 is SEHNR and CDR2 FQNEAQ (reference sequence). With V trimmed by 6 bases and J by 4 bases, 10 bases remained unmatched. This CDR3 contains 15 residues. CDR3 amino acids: CASSFPQGAGETQYF. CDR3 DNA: TGTGCCAGCAGTTTCCCCCAGGGGGCCGGAGAGACCCAGTACTTC.

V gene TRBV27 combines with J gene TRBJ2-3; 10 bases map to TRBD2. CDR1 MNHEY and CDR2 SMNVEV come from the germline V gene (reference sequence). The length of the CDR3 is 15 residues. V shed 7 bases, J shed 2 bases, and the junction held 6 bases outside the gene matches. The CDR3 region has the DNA TGTGCCAGCACACCTAGCGGGAGAGACACAGATACGCAGTATTTT. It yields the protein CASTPSGRDTDTQYF.

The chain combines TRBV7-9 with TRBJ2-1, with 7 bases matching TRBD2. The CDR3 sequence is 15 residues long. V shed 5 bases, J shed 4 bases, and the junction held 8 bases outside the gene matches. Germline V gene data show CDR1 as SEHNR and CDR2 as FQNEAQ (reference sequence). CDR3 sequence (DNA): TGTGCCAGCAGCACCACTAGCGCCCAATACAATGAGCAGTTCTTC. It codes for CASSTTSAQYNEQFF.

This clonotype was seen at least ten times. In nucleotides, the CDR3 is TGTGCCAGCAGCTTAACCATAAACACTGAAGCTTTCTTT. This sequence encodes CASSLTINTEAFF. The chain links TRBV11-3 to TRBJ1-1; D uncertain. The CDR3 runs to 13 residues. Germline loops: CDR1 SGHNT, CDR2 YENEEA. V was trimmed by 2 bases and J by 2 bases, leaving 6 bases between them.

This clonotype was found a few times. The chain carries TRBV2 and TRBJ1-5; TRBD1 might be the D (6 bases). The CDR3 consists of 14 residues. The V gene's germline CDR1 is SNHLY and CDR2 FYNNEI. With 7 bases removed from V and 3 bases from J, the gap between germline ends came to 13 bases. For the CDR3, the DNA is TGTGCCAGCACCCCAGGGGCGAACAATCAGCCCCAGCATTTT. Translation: CASTPGANNQPQHF.